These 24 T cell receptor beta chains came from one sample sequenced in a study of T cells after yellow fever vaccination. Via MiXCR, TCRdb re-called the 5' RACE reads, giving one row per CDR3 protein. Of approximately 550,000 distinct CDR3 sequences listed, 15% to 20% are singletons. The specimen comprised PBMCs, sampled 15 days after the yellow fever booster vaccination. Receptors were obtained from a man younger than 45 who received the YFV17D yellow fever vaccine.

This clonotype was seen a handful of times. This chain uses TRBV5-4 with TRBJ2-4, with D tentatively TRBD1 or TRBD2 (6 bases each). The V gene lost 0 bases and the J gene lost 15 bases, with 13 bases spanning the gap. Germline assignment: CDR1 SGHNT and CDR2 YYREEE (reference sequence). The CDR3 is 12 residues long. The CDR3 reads CASSLGGGRPYF. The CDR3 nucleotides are TGTGCCAGCAGCTTGGGTGGGGGGCGACCGTACTTC.

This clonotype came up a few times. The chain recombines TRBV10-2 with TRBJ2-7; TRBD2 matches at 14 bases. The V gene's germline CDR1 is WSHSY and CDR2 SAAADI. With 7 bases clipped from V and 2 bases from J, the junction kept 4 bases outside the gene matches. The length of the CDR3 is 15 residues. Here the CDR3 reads CASKGLAGGPYEQYF. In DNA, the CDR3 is TGCGCCAGCAAAGGACTAGCGGGAGGTCCCTACGAGCAGTACTTC.

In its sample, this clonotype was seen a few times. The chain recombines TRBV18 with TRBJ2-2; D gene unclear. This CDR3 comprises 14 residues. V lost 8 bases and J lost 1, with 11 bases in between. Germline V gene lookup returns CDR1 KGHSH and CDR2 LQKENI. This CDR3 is CASAQPLNTGELFF. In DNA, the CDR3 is TGTGCCAGCGCCCAACCGCTGAACACCGGGGAGCTGTTTTTT.

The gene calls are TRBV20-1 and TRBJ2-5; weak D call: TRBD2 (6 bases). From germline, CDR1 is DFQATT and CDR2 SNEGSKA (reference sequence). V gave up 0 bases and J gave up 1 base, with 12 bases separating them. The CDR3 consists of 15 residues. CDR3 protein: CSARDPLSGQETQYF. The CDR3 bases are TGCAGTGCTAGAGATCCCCTTAGCGGCCAAGAGACCCAGTACTTC.

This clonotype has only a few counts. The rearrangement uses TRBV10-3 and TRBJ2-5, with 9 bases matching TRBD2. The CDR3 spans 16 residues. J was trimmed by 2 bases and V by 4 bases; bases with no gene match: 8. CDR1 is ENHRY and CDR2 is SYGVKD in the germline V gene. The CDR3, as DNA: TGTGCCATCAGTGGGGGGGCGGGAGGGGTTCAAGAGACCCAGTACTTC. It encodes CAISGGAGGVQETQYF.

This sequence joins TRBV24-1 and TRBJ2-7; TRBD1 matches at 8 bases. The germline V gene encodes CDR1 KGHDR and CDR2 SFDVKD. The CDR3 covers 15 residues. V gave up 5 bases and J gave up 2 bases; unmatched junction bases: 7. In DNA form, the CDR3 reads TGTGCCACCAGTGCGACAGGGGAGAATACCTACGAGCAGTACTTC. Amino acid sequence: CATSATGENTYEQYF.

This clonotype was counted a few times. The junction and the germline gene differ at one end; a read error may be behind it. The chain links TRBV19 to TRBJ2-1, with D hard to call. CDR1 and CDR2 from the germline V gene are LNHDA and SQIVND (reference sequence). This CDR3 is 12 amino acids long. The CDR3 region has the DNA TGTGCCAGTAGTATAGTAGCTCATGATCAGTTCTTC. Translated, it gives CASSIVAHDQFF.

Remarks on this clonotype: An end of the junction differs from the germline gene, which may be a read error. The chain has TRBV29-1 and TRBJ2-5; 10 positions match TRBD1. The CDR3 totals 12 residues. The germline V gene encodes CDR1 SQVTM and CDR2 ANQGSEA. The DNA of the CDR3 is TGCAACGTTGACAGGGGGCCGGAGACCCAGTACTTC. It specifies CNVDRGPETQYF.

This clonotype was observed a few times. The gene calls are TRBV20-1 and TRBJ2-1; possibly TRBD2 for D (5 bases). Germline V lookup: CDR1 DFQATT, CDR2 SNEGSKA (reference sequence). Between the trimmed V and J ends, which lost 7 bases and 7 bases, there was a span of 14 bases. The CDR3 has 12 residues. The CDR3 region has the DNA TGCAGTGGTTGGTTGAGGAGGAATGAGCAGTTCTTC. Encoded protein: CSGWLRRNEQFF.

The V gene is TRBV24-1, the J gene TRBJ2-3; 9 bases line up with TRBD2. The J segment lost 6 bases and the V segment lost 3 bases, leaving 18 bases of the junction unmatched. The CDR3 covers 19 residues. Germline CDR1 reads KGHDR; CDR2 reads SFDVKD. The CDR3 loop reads CATSDTGRGRAFSQDTQYF. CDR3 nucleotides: TGTGCCACCAGTGATACCGGGCGCGGGAGGGCCTTCTCCCAGGATACGCAGTATTTT.

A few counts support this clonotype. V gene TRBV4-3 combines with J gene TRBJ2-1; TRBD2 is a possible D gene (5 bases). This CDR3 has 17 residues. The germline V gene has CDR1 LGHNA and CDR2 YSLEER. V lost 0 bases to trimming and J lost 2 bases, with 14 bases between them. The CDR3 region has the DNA TGCGCCAGCAGCCAAGATATCGGCGGGCAGCCCTACAATGAGCAGTTCTTC. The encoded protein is CASSQDIGGQPYNEQFF.

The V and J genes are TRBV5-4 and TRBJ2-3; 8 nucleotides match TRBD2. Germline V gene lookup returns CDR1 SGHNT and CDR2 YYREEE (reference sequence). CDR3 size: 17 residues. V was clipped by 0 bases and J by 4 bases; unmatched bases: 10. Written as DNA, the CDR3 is TGTGCCAGCAGCTTGGCCCAGCACGGACTAGCTCCAGATACGCAGTATTTT. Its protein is CASSLAQHGLAPDTQYF.

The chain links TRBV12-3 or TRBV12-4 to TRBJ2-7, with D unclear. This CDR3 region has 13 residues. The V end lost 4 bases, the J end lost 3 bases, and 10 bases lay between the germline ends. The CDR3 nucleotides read TGTGCCAGCAGTTCCAACGTCGACTACGAGCAGTACTTC. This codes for CASSSNVDYEQYF.

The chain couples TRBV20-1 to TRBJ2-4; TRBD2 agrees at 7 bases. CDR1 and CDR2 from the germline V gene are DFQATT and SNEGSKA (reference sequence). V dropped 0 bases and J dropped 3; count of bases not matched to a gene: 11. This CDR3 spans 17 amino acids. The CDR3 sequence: CSARDSPGRTNKNIQYF. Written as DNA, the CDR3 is TGCAGTGCTAGAGATTCCCCCGGGAGGACGAACAAAAACATTCAGTACTTC.

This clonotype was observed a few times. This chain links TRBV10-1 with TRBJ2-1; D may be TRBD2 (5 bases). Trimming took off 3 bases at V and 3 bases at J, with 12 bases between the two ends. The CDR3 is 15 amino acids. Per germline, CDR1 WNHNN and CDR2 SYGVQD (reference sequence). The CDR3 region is CASSESADFYNEQFF. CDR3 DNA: TGCGCCAGCAGTGAATCAGCGGACTTCTACAATGAGCAGTTCTTC.

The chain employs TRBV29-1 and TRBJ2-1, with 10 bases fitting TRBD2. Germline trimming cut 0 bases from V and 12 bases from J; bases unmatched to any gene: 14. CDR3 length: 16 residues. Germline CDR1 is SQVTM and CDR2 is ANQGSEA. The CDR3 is CSVEENRVPSGRGQFF. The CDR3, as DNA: TGCAGCGTTGAAGAGAATAGAGTGCCTAGCGGGAGAGGGCAGTTCTTC.

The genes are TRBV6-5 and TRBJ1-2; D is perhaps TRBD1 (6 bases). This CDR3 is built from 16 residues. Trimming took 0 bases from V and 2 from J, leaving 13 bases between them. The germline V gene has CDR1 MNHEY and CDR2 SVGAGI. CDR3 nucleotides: TGTGCCAGCAGTTACTCTTCCCCGGGACAAAACTATGGCTACACCTTC. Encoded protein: CASSYSSPGQNYGYTF.

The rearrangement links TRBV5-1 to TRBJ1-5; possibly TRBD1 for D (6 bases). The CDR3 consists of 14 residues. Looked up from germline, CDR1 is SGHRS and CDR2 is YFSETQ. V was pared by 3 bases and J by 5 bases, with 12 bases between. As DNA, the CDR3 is TGCGCCAGCAGCTCAGGGGAGAGCCATCAGCCCCAGCATTTT. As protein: CASSSGESHQPQHF. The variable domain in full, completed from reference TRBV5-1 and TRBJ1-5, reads KAGVTQTPRYLIKTRGQQVTLSCSPISGHRSVSWYQQTPGQGLQFLFEYFSETQRNKGNFPGRFSGRQFSNSRSEMNVSTLELGDSALYLCASSSGESHQPQHFGDGTRLSIL.

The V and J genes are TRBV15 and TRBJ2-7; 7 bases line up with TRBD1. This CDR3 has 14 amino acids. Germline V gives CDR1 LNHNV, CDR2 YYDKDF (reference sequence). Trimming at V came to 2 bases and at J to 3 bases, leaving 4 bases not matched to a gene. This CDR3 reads CATSRSGTVYEQYF. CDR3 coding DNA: TGTGCCACCAGCAGATCCGGGACAGTCTACGAGCAGTACTTC.

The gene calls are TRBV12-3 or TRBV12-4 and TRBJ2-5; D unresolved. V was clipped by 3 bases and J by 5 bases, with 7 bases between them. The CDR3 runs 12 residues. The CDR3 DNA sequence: TGTGCCAGCAGTTTGAAGAGGGAGACCCAGTACTTC. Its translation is CASSLKRETQYF.

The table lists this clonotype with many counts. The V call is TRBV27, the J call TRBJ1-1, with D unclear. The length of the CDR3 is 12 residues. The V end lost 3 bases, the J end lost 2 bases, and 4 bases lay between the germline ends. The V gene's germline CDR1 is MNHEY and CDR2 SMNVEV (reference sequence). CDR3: CASSFANTEAFF. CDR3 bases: TGTGCCAGCAGTTTTGCAAACACTGAAGCTTTCTTT.

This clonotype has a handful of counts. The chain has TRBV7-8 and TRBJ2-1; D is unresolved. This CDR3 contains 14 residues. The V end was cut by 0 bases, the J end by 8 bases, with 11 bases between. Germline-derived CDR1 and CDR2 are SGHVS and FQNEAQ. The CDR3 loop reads CASSLALVLDEQFF. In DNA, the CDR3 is TGTGCCAGCAGCTTAGCTCTGGTATTGGATGAGCAGTTCTTC.

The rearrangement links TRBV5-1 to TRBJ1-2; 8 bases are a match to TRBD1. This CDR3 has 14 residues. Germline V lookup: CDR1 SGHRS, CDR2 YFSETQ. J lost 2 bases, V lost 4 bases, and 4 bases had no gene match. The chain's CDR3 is CASSKRQGNYGYTF. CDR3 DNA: TGCGCCAGCAGCAAAAGACAGGGGAACTATGGCTACACCTTC.

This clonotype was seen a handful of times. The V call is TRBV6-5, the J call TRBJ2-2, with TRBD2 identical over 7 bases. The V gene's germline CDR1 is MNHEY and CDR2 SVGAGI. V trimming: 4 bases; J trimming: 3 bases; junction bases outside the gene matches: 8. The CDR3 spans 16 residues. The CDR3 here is CASSFRGGSYTGELFF. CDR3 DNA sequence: TGTGCCAGCAGTTTCCGCGGCGGGAGCTACACCGGGGAGCTGTTTTTT.